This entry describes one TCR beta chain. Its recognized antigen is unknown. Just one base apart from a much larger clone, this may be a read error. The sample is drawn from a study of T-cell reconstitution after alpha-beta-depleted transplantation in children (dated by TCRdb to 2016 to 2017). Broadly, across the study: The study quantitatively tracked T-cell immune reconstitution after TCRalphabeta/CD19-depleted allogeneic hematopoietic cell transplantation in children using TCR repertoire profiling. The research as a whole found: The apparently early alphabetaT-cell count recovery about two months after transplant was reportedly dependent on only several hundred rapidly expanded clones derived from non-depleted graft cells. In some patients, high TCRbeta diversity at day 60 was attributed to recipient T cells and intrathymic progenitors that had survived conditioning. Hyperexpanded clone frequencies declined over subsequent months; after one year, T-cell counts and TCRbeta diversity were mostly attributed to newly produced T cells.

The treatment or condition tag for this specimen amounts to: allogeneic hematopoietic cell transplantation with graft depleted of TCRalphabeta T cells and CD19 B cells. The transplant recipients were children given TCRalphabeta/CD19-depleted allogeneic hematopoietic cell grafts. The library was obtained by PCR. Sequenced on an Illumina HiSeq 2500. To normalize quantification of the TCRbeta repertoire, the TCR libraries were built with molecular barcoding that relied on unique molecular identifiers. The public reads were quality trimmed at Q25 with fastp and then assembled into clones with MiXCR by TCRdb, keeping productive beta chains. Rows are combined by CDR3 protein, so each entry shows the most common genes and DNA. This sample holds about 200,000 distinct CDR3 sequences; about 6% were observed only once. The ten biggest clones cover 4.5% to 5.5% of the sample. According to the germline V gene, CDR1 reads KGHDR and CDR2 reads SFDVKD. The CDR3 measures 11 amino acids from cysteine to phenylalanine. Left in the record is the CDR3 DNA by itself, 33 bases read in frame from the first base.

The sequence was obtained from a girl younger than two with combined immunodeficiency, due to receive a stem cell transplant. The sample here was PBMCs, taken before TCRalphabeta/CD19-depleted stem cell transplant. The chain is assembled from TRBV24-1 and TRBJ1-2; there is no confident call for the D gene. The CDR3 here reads CAASDYRGYTF. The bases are TGTGCCGCCAGTGATTACAGAGGCTACACCTTC.